This is a list of T cell receptor beta chains from one sample in a study of cytomegalovirus exposure and HLA in healthy donors. Measured with immunoSEQ multiplex PCR; TCRdb has only the in-frame clones, and not every one. The sample contains 130,000 or so clones, roughly 90% of which appear only once. The sample consisted of PBMCs. These receptors were taken from a man under 40 in good health and CMV-seronegative. CDR3s include the opening cysteine and the closing phenylalanine or tryptophan.

J	V	CDR3
TRBJ1-1	TRBV27	CASSFGPGGTEAFF
TRBJ1-4	TRBV10-2	CASSERDSEKLFF
TRBJ1-4	TRBV19	CASTTEGPRGKLFF
TRBJ2-7	TRBV27	CASSSGILNYEQYF
TRBJ1-6	TRBV5-4	CASSLEGLGSPLHF
TRBJ2-3	TRBV7-2	CASSSSRGPTQYF
TRBJ2-7	TRBV25-1	CASSDQGLIYEQYF
TRBJ2-6	TRBV4-1	CASSQELSWSSGANVLTF
TRBJ2-7	TRBV5-4	CASSYSLTAYEQYF
TRBJ1-3	TRBV7-2	CASSLGAGRDSGNTIYF
TRBJ2-2	TRBV5-4	CASSLLQGTGELFF
TRBJ2-7	TRBV2	CASSVLAGPYEQYF
TRBJ1-5	TRBV19	CASSGGGPPRWFHF
TRBJ1-1	TRBV2	CASLGGPVGRENTEAFF
TRBJ1-6	TRBV10-3	CAIRQGADNSPLHF
TRBJ1-2	TRBV25-1	CASSQGAEGYTF
TRBJ1-3	TRBV28	CAVTGTSGNTIYF
TRBJ2-5	TRBV25-1	CASSEIGAREETQYF
TRBJ2-1	TRBV7-8	CASSLARGPYNEQFF
TRBJ1-5	TRBV18	CASSPARGQGNQPQHF
TRBJ1-3	TRBV5-1	CASSERTGLGNTIYF
TRBJ1-1	TRBV7-2	CASSLAGQVLNTEAFF
TRBJ2-7	TRBV2	CAGGRGQFEQYF
TRBJ2-7	TRBV29-1	CSVEGTGFYEQYF
TRBJ2-3	TRBV27	CASSNLDLAVGTDTQYF
TRBJ1-6	TRBV7-3	CASSSGLINSPLHF
TRBJ2-1	TRBV5-6	CASIPWGGHVEQFF
TRBJ1-1	TRBV9	CASSVGGTAVNEAFF
TRBJ1-5	TRBV28	CASKQGSINQPQHF
TRBJ2-2	TRBV2	CAVSRGGQDGELFF
TRBJ2-1	TRBV4-2	CASSWTSGYNEQFF
TRBJ2-6	TRBV10-3	CAISESGLGTNVLTF
TRBJ1-2	TRBV11-2	CASSFDVGLLDVYGYTF
TRBJ1-3	TRBV5-1	CASSFAGESSGNTIYF
TRBJ1-5	TRBV7-9	CASSHGNQPQHF
TRBJ1-2	TRBV18	CASSPRRPPNGYTF
TRBJ2-3	TRBV18	CASSPRSAGGTDTQYF
TRBJ1-6	TRBV18	CASSTLSGDYNSPLHF
TRBJ2-3	TRBV6-1	CASSDQGTDTQYF
TRBJ2-5	TRBV7-7	CASSLVSSGGSQYF
TRBJ2-2	TRBV7-2	CASSPGGGRLTGELFF
TRBJ1-1	TRBV9	CASSVQGLDTEAFF